These 13 T cell receptor beta chains originate from one sample sequenced in a study of glioma-infiltrating T cells (dated by TCRdb to 2016 to 2017). TCRdb records Illumina MiSeq as the sequencer. TCR alpha and beta CDR3 regions were amplified with the iRepertoire nested amplicon-rescue multiplex PCR (arm-PCR) platform from RNA. Starting from the raw public reads, TCRdb applied fastp trimming at Q25, assembled clones with MiXCR and retained in-frame beta chains. Duplicate CDR3 protein sequences are folded into a single record with the most common DNA and genes. This sample holds approximately 120,000 distinct CDR3 sequences; less than 30% were observed only once. The leading ten clones occupy 35% of the sample. Input material: glioma tissue, nonneoplastic brain tissue, or PBMCs (not recorded which). Every receptor here comes from a human donor with low-grade glioma or glioblastoma, undergoing nonglioma brain surgery, or in good health (not recorded which).

This clonotype was counted a few times. V and J are TRBV29-1 and TRBJ2-7, with TRBD1 identical over 7 bases. The CDR3 is 14 amino acids. V lost 6 bases and J lost 0; bases outside the gene matches: 8. In germline, CDR1 is SQVTM, CDR2 ANQGSEA. The chain's CDR3 is CSVVGQRSSYEQYF. CDR3 DNA: TGCAGCGTCGTGGGACAGCGCAGCTCCTACGAGCAGTACTTC.

In its sample, this clonotype was seen many times. This chain connects TRBV20-1 to TRBJ1-2, with D maybe TRBD1 (5 bases). The CDR3 has 12 residues. Germline V gene lookup returns CDR1 DFQATT and CDR2 SNEGSKA (reference sequence). V lost 6 bases to trimming and J lost 0 bases, with 8 bases between them. CDR3 in amino acids: CSATTANYGYTF. CDR3 in DNA: TGCAGTGCAACGACAGCTAACTATGGCTACACCTTC.

There are many counts of this clonotype. The chain employs TRBV6-2 or TRBV6-3 and TRBJ1-1; D unresolved. The CDR3 has 16 residues. The germline V gene encodes CDR1 MNHEY and CDR2 SVGEGT. Trimming shortened V by 5 bases and J by 1 base, and 17 bases separated the two germline ends. In nucleotides, the CDR3 is TGTGCCAGCAGTCGCACGACCTCAGCGGGGAACACTGAAGCTTTCTTT. Translation gives CASSRTTSAGNTEAFF.

Many counts were recorded for this clonotype. The V call is TRBV3-1, the J call TRBJ1-1; 7 positions agree with TRBD1. CDR1 LGHDT and CDR2 YNNKEL come from the germline V gene (reference sequence). Losses at the gene ends were 6 bases for V and 5 bases for J; bases not matched to a gene: 12. CDR3 length: 15 residues. The CDR3 coding sequence is TGTGCCAGCAGACAGACGCGGACAGGTCGGACTGAAGCTTTCTTT. Its translation is CASRQTRTGRTEAFF. Looking up the rest from reference TRBV3-1 and TRBJ1-1 gives the full variable domain: DTAVSQTPKYLVTQMGNDKSIKCEQNLGHDTMYWYKQDSKKFLKIMFSYNNKELIINETVPNRFSPKSPDKAHLNLHINSLELGDSAVYFCASRQTRTGRTEAFFGQGTRLTVV.

The rearrangement links TRBV24-1 to TRBJ2-6, with D perhaps assigned TRBD1 or TRBD2 (5 bases each). Trimming removed 3 bases at V and 0 bases at J, with 11 bases between. This CDR3 is built from 17 residues. Germline values: CDR1 KGHDR, CDR2 SFDVKD. This chain's CDR3 is CATSDPGRSSGANVLTF. DNA of the CDR3: TGTGCCACCAGTGATCCGGGACGCAGCTCTGGGGCCAACGTCCTGACTTTC.

This clonotype was found many times. The chain recombines TRBV5-1 with TRBJ2-3, with a possible D match to TRBD1 (5 bases). The CDR3 is 15 residues long. Trimming shortened V by 1 base and J by 3 bases, and 12 bases separated the two germline ends. Germline values: CDR1 SGHRS, CDR2 YFSETQ. The CDR3 is CASSLQGEGTDTQYF. The CDR3 region has the DNA TGCGCCAGCAGCTTGCAAGGGGAAGGGACAGATACGCAGTATTTT.

This clonotype has at least ten counts. The chain links TRBV12-3 or TRBV12-4 to TRBJ2-7; the D is unclear. Between the trimmed V and J ends, which lost 6 bases and 12 bases, there was a span of 18 bases. The CDR3 totals 12 residues. The CDR3 spells CASRNQPNGLYF. CDR3 coding DNA: TGTGCCAGCAGGAATCAGCCTAATGGGCTGTACTTC.

A word on this clonotype: The junction shows a germline mismatch at one end, possibly a read error. The chain uses TRBV6-2 or TRBV6-3 and TRBJ1-1; D ambiguous. The germline V gene has CDR1 MNHEY and CDR2 SVGEGT. The length of the CDR3 is 13 residues. CDR3 DNA sequence: TGTGACAGCAGTTACTTCGAGGACACTGAAGCTTTCTTT. Protein product: CDSSYFEDTEAFF.

This clonotype turned up a few times. This sequence joins TRBV4-1 and TRBJ1-3, with D possibly TRBD1 on 6 matching bases. The V end lost 0 bases, the J end lost 2 bases, and 14 bases lay between the germline ends. The CDR3 extends over 17 amino acids. Germline V gene sequence: CDR1 MGHRA, CDR2 YSYEKL. CDR3 region: CASSQEYPRDTGNTIYF. CDR3 nucleotides: TGCGCCAGCAGCCAAGAGTACCCCCGGGACACTGGAAACACCATATATTTT.

This clonotype was seen many times. CDR3 sequence (DNA): TGCAGTGCTAGATCTCCGGGACAGGGCACTGAAGCTTTCTTT. Protein sequence: CSARSPGQGTEAFF. The J gene is TRBJ1-1, the V gene TRBV20-1; 9 bases fit TRBD1. Germline CDR1 and CDR2: DFQATT and SNEGSKA (reference sequence). The CDR3 has 14 residues. V dropped 2 bases and J dropped 4; count of bases not matched to a gene: 5.

In the case of this clonotype: A much bigger clone sits one base away, suggesting this may be a read error. The CDR3 region has the DNA TGTGCCAGCAGCCAAGGTGGGGACCGTGCCTCTGGAAACACCATATATTTT. Translation: CASSQGGDRASGNTIYF. The chain is built from TRBV4-2 and TRBJ1-3; tentative D call: TRBD1 (5 bases). The length of the CDR3 is 17 residues. Germline lookup yields CDR1 LGHNA and CDR2 YNFKEQ. Trimming took off 1 base at V and 0 bases at J, with 13 bases between the two ends.

This clonotype was observed many times. V is TRBV18 and J is TRBJ1-5; possible D gene TRBD1, 5 bases. CDR3 size: 12 residues. Trimming pared 0 bases from V and 9 bases from J, leaving 6 bases between. Germline V lookup: CDR1 KGHSH, CDR2 LQKENI. The chain's CDR3 is CASSPPGGPQHF. The CDR3 DNA is TGTGCCAGCTCACCACCGGGGGGGCCCCAGCATTTT. Based on the CDR3 plus reference TRBV18 and TRBJ1-5, the full variable domain is NAGVMQNPRHLVRRRGQEARLRCSPMKGHSHVYWYRQLPEEGLKFMVYLQKENIIDESGMPKERFSAEFPKEGPSILRIQQVVRGDSAAYFCASSPPGGPQHFGDGTRLSIL.

This clonotype has ten or more counts. A much larger clone sits a single nucleotide away, making a read error possible. The rearrangement joins TRBV20-1 to TRBJ1-1; D gene ambiguous. V lost 3 bases and J lost 7, with 9 bases in between. The CDR3 contains 11 residues. Germline V CDR1 and CDR2: DFQATT, SNEGSKA (reference sequence). CDR3 amino acids: CSARDCGEAFF. The DNA of the CDR3 is TGCAGTGCTAGGGACTGCGGTGAAGCTTTCTTT.